This T cell receptor beta chain was observed in a study of cytomegalovirus exposure and HLA in healthy donors. In the study overall: An analysis done earlier identified more than 90 million unique TCR beta sequences from about 180 million T cells.

Trimming pared 7 bases from V and 2 bases from J, leaving 15 bases between. The CDR3 spans 15 residues. Germline loops: CDR1 LNHDA, CDR2 SQIVND (reference sequence). Findings and caveats of the study: There were fewer than 200 TCR beta chains listed as cytomegalovirus-associated. Most subjects' HLA-A and HLA-B alleles were reportedly predicted from TCR beta sequences. CMV serostatus alone was available as immune exposure information.

Researchers ran the PCR with 60 Vbeta and 13 Jbeta primers. Method: immunoSEQ multiplex PCR; TCRdb's copy keeps in-frame clones and lacks some. The table has 150,000 to 200,000 clones, 85% to 90% seen once. As concerns this clone: What it binds is not known.

The clonotype originates from a woman aged 18 to 35 in good health and CMV-seronegative. The material sequenced was PBMCs. V usage is TRBV19 and J usage is TRBJ2-1; D possibly corresponds to TRBD1 (7 bases). CDR3 bases: TGTGCCAGTACATCCCAGGGGGAGGCCTACAATGAGCAGTTCTTC. Encoded protein: CASTSQGEAYNEQFF.